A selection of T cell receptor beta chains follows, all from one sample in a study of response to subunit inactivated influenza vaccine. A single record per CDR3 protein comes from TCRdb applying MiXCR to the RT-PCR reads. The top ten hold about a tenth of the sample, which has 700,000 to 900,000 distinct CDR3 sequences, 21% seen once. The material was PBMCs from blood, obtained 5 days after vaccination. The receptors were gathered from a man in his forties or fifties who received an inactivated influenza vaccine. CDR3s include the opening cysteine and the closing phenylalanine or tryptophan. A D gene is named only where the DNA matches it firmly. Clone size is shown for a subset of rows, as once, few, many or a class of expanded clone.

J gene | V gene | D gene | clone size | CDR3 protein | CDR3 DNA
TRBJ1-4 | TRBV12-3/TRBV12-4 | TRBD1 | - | CASSFRGPNEKLFF | TGTGCCAGCAGTTTTAGGGGGCCTAATGAAAAACTGTTTTTT
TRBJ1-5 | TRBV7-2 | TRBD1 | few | CASSLVTGGNQPQHF | TGTGCCAGCAGCCTAGTCACAGGGGGGAATCAGCCCCAGCATTTT
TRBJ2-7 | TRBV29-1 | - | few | CSVELPRDMSYEQYF | TGCAGCGTTGAACTCCCCCGGGACATGTCCTACGAGCAGTACTTC
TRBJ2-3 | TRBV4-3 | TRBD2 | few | CASSQDPRAGSTDTQYF | TGCGCCAGCAGCCAGGACCCCAGAGCGGGGAGCACAGATACGCAGTATTTT
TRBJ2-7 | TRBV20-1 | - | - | CSARDRKGVGEQYF | TGCAGTGCTAGAGATAGGAAGGGGGTGGGCGAGCAGTACTTC
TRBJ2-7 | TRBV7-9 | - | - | CASSLRRGEQYF | TGTGCCAGCAGCTTGCGCAGAGGTGAGCAGTACTTC
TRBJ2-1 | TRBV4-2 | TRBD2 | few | CASSVTSGFYNEQFF | TGTGCCAGCAGTGTTACTAGCGGCTTCTACAATGAGCAGTTCTTC
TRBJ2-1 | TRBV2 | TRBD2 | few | CASTNFLGLAGEREQFF | TGTGCCAGCACCAATTTCCTGGGACTAGCGGGAGAGAGGGAGCAGTTCTTC
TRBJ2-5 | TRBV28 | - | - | CASIPTTGTGMTQYF | TGTGCCAGCATCCCCACAACTGGGACCGGTATGACCCAGTACTTC
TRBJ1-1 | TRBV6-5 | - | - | CASSLEQRHTEAFF | TGTGCCAGCAGTCTCGAACAGCGTCACACTGAAGCTTTCTTT
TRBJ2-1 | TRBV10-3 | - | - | CAISENSLLRSYNEQFF | TGTGCCATCAGTGAGAACAGTCTCCTTCGGTCCTACAATGAGCAGTTCTTC
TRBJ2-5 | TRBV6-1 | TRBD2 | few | CASSPSGDLSGTQYF | TGTGCCAGCAGTCCTAGCGGGGACCTCTCCGGGACCCAGTACTTC
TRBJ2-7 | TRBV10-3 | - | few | CAIKTKGREQYF | TGTGCCATCAAGACAAAGGGTCGCGAGCAGTACTTC
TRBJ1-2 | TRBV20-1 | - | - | CSARAGSDGYTF | TGCAGTGCTAGAGCGGGTAGTGATGGCTACACCTTC
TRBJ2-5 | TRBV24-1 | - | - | CATSDFSGDQETQYF | TGTGCCACCAGTGATTTTTCCGGTGACCAAGAGACCCAGTACTTC
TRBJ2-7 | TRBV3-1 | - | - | CASSYGGADEQYF | TGTGCCAGCAGCTATGGAGGGGCGGACGAGCAGTACTTC
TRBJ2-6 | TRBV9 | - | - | CASSEMGWSGANVLTF | TGTGCCAGCAGCGAGATGGGGTGGTCTGGGGCCAACGTCCTGACTTTC
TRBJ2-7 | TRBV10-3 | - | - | CAISESGRTSTYEQYF | TGTGCCATCAGTGAGTCGGGCAGGACAAGCACCTACGAGCAGTACTTC
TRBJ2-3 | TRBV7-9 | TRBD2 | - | CASSSGLAGPYTDTQYF | TGTGCCAGTAGCTCGGGACTAGCGGGGCCATACACAGATACGCAGTATTTT
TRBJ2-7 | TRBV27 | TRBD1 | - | CASSSGQGAVNEQYF | TGTGCCAGCAGTTCAGGACAGGGGGCCGTAAATGAGCAGTACTTC
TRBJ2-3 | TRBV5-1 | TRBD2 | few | CASSLLLAGASTDTQYF | TGCGCCAGCAGCTTGCTCTTAGCGGGAGCTAGCACAGATACGCAGTATTTT
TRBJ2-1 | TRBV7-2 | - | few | CASSETTGQFF | TGTGCCAGCAGCGAAACCACGGGGCAGTTCTTC
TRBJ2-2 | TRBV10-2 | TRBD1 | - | CASRGTGERTGELFF | TGCGCCAGCAGGGGGACAGGGGAGAGAACCGGGGAGCTGTTTTTT
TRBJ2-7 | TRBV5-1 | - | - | CASSLPQGEQYF | TGCGCCAGCAGCCTACCCCAGGGTGAGCAGTACTTC
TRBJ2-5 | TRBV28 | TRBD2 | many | CASSLAGAEETQYF | TGTGCCAGCAGTCTAGCGGGAGCGGAGGAGACCCAGTACTTC
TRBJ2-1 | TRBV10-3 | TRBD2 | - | CAIRGTSGSRSEQFF | TGTGCCATCAGGGGGACTAGCGGGAGCCGTAGTGAGCAGTTCTTC
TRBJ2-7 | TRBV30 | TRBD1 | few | CACHGTGTYEQYF | TGTGCCTGCCACGGGACAGGAACCTACGAGCAGTACTTC
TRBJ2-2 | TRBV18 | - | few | CASSPRASNTGELFF | TGTGCCAGCTCACCAAGGGCTTCGAACACCGGGGAGCTGTTTTTT
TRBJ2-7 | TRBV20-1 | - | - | CSASIGSEQYF | TGCAGTGCTAGTATAGGGTCCGAGCAGTACTTC
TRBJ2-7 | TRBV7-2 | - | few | CASGQILYEQYF | TGTGCCAGCGGACAGATCCTCTACGAGCAGTACTTC
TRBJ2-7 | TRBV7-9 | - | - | CASSPYPDGSYEQYF | TGTGCCAGCAGCCCATACCCGGACGGATCCTACGAGCAGTACTTC
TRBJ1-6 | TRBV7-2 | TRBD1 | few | CASSLEGTGSPLHF | TGTGCCAGCAGCTTAGAAGGGACAGGATCACCCCTCCACTTT
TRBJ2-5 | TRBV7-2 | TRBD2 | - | CASSLAYAGGAETQYF | TGTGCCAGCAGCTTAGCGTATGCGGGAGGCGCGGAGACCCAGTACTTC
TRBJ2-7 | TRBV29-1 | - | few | CSVEVGYGHEQYF | TGCAGCGTTGAGGTGGGGTACGGCCACGAGCAGTACTTC
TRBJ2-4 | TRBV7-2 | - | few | CASSRRAGVYDSQYF | TGTGCCAGCAGCCGGAGGGCAGGGGTATACGATAGTCAGTACTTC
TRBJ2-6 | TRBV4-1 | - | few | CASAETRRTYSGANVLTF | TGCGCCAGCGCGGAGACAAGAAGAACCTACTCTGGGGCCAACGTCCTGACTTTC
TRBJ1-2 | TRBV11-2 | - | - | CASSTWTESGYTF | TGTGCCAGCAGCACTTGGACAGAAAGTGGCTACACCTTC
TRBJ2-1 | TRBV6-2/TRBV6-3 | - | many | CASSYPGSDEQFF | TGTGCCAGCAGTTACCCAGGGTCCGATGAGCAGTTCTTC
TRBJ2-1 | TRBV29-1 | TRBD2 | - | CSVESSGRANEQFF | TGCAGCGTTGAATCTAGCGGGAGGGCCAATGAGCAGTTCTTC
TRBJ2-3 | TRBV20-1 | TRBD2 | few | CSARALASGGAVGTDTQYF | TGCAGTGCTAGAGCTTTGGCTAGCGGGGGGGCAGTCGGCACAGATACGCAGTATTTT
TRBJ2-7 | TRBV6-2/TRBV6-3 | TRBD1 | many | CASNPGQGSYEQYF | TGTGCCAGCAATCCGGGACAGGGATCCTACGAGCAGTACTTC
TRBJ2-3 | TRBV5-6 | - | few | CASSVRLGSDTQYF | TGTGCCAGCAGCGTAAGACTAGGATCCGATACGCAGTATTTT
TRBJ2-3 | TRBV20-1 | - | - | CSASGAGAYTDTQYF | TGCAGTGCGAGTGGGGCGGGGGCGTACACAGATACGCAGTATTTT
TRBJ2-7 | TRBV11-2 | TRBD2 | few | CASSFGLAKREQYF | TGTGCCAGCAGCTTCGGACTAGCGAAGAGGGAGCAGTACTTC
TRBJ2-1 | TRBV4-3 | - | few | CASSPKLGRYNEQFF | TGCGCCAGCAGCCCTAAACTAGGGAGGTACAATGAGCAGTTCTTC
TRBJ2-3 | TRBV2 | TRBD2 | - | CASSELDSGGPGDTQYF | TGTGCCAGCAGTGAGTTGGATAGCGGGGGCCCAGGAGATACGCAGTATTTT
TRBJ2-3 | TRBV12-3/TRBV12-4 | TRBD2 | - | CASRGLAGAGSTDTQYF | TGTGCCAGCAGGGGACTAGCGGGGGCGGGTAGCACAGATACGCAGTATTTT
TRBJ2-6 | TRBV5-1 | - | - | CASSFTPGSGANVLTF | TGCGCCAGCAGCTTTACACCCGGCTCTGGGGCCAACGTCCTGACTTTC
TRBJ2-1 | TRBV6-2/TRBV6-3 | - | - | CASSYSSSGQNNEQFF | TGTGCCAGCAGTTACTCGAGTTCGGGACAAAACAATGAGCAGTTCTTC
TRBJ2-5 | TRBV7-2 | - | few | CASSHRVRDLETQYF | TGTGCCAGCAGCCACCGGGTCAGGGATTTAGAGACCCAGTACTTC
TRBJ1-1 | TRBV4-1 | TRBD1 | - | CASSPTGQSNTEAFF | TGCGCCAGCAGCCCTACGGGACAGTCGAACACTGAAGCTTTCTTT
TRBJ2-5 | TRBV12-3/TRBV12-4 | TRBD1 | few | CASSLADRGRETQYF | TGTGCCAGCAGTTTAGCCGACAGGGGGAGAGAGACCCAGTACTTC
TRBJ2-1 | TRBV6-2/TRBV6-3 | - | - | CASSYPGLVGNEQFF | TGTGCCAGCAGTTACCCGGGTTTAGTAGGGAATGAGCAGTTCTTC
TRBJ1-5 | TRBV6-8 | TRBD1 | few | CASSLTGGDSNQPQHF | TGTGCCAGCAGTCTTACAGGGGGTGATAGCAATCAGCCCCAGCATTTT